This T cell receptor (beta chain) was captured by sequencing in a study of T cell clonality in common variable immunodeficiency. The table came from immunoSEQ multiplex PCR; TCRdb's copy has only in-frame clones and leaves some out. The sample lists under 40,000 clones, none appearing once, the ten largest making up about 5%. This clone was found a few times. Its antigen is unknown. The read ends 3 residues before the CDR3 terminus; that terminus is restored from the germline J gene. Overall study results and limits: Fewer deletions and N-nucleotide insertions were reportedly seen in common variable immunodeficiency TCR beta sequences.

Of CVID subjects, under 16 were female and over 25 male, mean age approximately 44. No CVID subject was ill or on immunomodulatory drugs when sampled. With V trimmed by 6 bases and J by 5 bases, 7 bases remained unmatched. Looked up from germline, CDR1 is KGHSH and CDR2 is LQKENI. The length of the CDR3 is 14 residues. Sequencing was done on a sample of peripheral blood mononuclear cells. The TCR originated in a human donor with common variable immunodeficiency. The chain employs TRBV18 and TRBJ1-1; 9 bases match TRBD1. CDR3 DNA, as far as it was read: TGTGCCAGCTCGGGGACAGGGCGAGGGACTGAA. Translation: CASSGTGRGTE. The whole CDR3 sequence reads CASSGTGRGTEAFF. The full variable domain, with the rest looked up from reference TRBV18 and TRBJ1-1, is NAGVMQNPRHLVRRRGQEARLRCSPMKGHSHVYWYRQLPEEGLKFMVYLQKENIIDESGMPKERFSAEFPKEGPSILRIQQVVRGDSAAYFCASSGTGRGTEAFFGQGTRLTVV.